A selection of T cell receptor beta chains follows, all from one sample in a study of T cell changes during pregnancy in multiple sclerosis. Clones were read by immunoSEQ multiplex PCR, and TCRdb kept only the in-frame ones, dropping some. The sample consists of almost 95,000 clones, roughly nine tenths of them appearing once. The input for sequencing was peripheral blood, taken in the first trimester of pregnancy. These receptors all come from a female donor with multiple sclerosis, enrolled in a pregnancy study. Both conserved end residues are part of each CDR3. D genes are given only for firm matches. The size of a clone is reported for some rows only, either as once, few or many, or as a class for expanded clones.

CDR3aa: CASSFSPGLAGLYEQYF
CDR3nt: TGTGCCAGCAGTTTTAGTCCGGGACTAGCGGGACTCTACGAGCAGTACTTC
len: 17
d_gene: TRBD2
abundance: NA
v_gene: TRBV27
j_gene: TRBJ2-7

CDR3aa: CASSQTGPSYEQYF
CDR3nt: TGTGCCAGCAGCCAGACAGGGCCCTCCTACGAGCAGTACTTC
len: 14
d_gene: TRBD1
abundance: once
v_gene: TRBV4-2
j_gene: TRBJ2-7

CDR3aa: CASSDSLAAYEQYF
CDR3nt: TGTGCCAGCAGTGATAGTCTAGCGGCCTACGAGCAGTACTTC
len: 14
d_gene: TRBD2
abundance: NA
v_gene: TRBV2
j_gene: TRBJ2-7

CDR3aa: CASSLGGSNYEQYF
CDR3nt: TGTGCCAGCAGCTTAGGTGGCAGTAACTACGAGCAGTACTTC
len: 14
d_gene: NA
abundance: NA
v_gene: TRBV7-6
j_gene: TRBJ2-7

CDR3aa: CASSLPGTSQETQYF
CDR3nt: TGTGCCAGTAGTCTCCCCGGGACTTCTCAAGAGACCCAGTACTTC
len: 15
d_gene: NA
abundance: NA
v_gene: TRBV19
j_gene: TRBJ2-5

CDR3aa: CASSPEGGQGMTGELFF
CDR3nt: TGTGCCAGCTCACCCGAAGGCGGACAGGGTATGACCGGGGAGCTGTTTTTT
len: 17
d_gene: TRBD1
abundance: NA
v_gene: TRBV18
j_gene: TRBJ2-2

CDR3aa: CASSMGQGAGEAFF
CDR3nt: TGTGCCAGCAGCATGGGACAGGGGGCCGGTGAAGCTTTCTTT
len: 14
d_gene: TRBD1
abundance: NA
v_gene: TRBV9
j_gene: TRBJ1-1

CDR3aa: CASSPGLRGLANEKLFF
CDR3nt: TGTGCCAGCTCACCTGGACTCAGGGGGCTTGCTAATGAAAAACTGTTTTTT
len: 17
d_gene: TRBD1
abundance: few
v_gene: TRBV18
j_gene: TRBJ1-4

CDR3aa: CSVRLAGVTRQFF
CDR3nt: TGCAGCGTAAGACTAGCGGGAGTGACCAGGCAGTTCTTC
len: 13
d_gene: TRBD2
abundance: NA
v_gene: TRBV29-1
j_gene: TRBJ2-1

CDR3aa: CASSLRVQGGTQYF
CDR3nt: TGTGCCAGCAGCTTACGTGTCCAGGGGGGGACCCAGTACTTC
len: 14
d_gene: NA
abundance: NA
v_gene: TRBV7-9
j_gene: TRBJ2-5

CDR3aa: CASHRDRGRTEAFF
CDR3nt: TGTGCCAGCCACAGGGACAGGGGAAGAACTGAAGCTTTCTTT
len: 14
d_gene: TRBD1
abundance: NA
v_gene: TRBV28
j_gene: TRBJ1-1

CDR3aa: CASSYSTGLLNTEAFF
CDR3nt: TGTGCCAGCAGTTACTCGACTGGCCTGCTGAACACTGAAGCTTTCTTT
len: 16
d_gene: NA
abundance: NA
v_gene: TRBV6-5
j_gene: TRBJ1-1

CDR3aa: CASSFLRSKEVLFF
CDR3nt: TGTGCCAGCAGTTTTCTTAGATCTAAAGAGGTACTGTTTTTT
len: 14
d_gene: NA
abundance: NA
v_gene: TRBV27
j_gene: TRBJ1-4

CDR3aa: CARPWGGTEAFF
CDR3nt: TGTGCCCGCCCTTGGGGGGGCACTGAAGCTTTCTTT
len: 12
d_gene: NA
abundance: NA
v_gene: TRBV30
j_gene: TRBJ1-1

CDR3aa: CASSSDSLNTEAFF
CDR3nt: TGTGCCAGCAGTTCCGACAGTCTGAACACTGAAGCTTTCTTT
len: 14
d_gene: NA
abundance: NA
v_gene: TRBV6-5
j_gene: TRBJ1-1

CDR3aa: CASSATTGYGNEQFF
CDR3nt: TGTGCCAGCAGCGCAACGACAGGGTACGGCAATGAGCAGTTCTTC
len: 15
d_gene: TRBD1
abundance: NA
v_gene: TRBV7-2
j_gene: TRBJ2-1

CDR3aa: CASSLGIGGAAYEQYF
CDR3nt: TGTGCCAGCAGCTTGGGGATCGGAGGGGCGGCCTACGAGCAGTACTTC
len: 16
d_gene: NA
abundance: NA
v_gene: TRBV7-2
j_gene: TRBJ2-7

CDR3aa: CASSVNPQGNAEAFF
CDR3nt: TGTGCCAGCAGCGTGAACCCCCAGGGGAACGCTGAAGCTTTCTTT
len: 15
d_gene: NA
abundance: NA
v_gene: TRBV11-2
j_gene: TRBJ1-1

CDR3aa: CASSQTSGSYNEQFF
CDR3nt: TGTGCCAGCAGCCAAACTAGCGGCTCCTACAATGAGCAGTTCTTC
len: 15
d_gene: TRBD2
abundance: few
v_gene: TRBV4-2
j_gene: TRBJ2-1

CDR3aa: CASSDFRGSQYF
CDR3nt: TGTGCCAGCAGTGATTTTCGAGGCTCGCAGTATTTT
len: 12
d_gene: NA
abundance: once
v_gene: TRBV2
j_gene: TRBJ2-3

CDR3aa: CASSEASWDSSYEQYF
CDR3nt: TGTGCCAGCAGTGAAGCGTCCTGGGACAGCTCCTACGAGCAGTACTTC
len: 16
d_gene: TRBD1
abundance: NA
v_gene: TRBV6-1
j_gene: TRBJ2-7

CDR3aa: CASSSITGQGLYGYTF
CDR3nt: TGTGCCAGCAGTTCGATCACGGGACAGGGACTCTATGGCTACACCTTC
len: 16
d_gene: TRBD1
abundance: NA
v_gene: TRBV28
j_gene: TRBJ1-2

CDR3aa: CASSYGTGWTHGYTF
CDR3nt: TGTGCCAGCAGTTACGGGACAGGGTGGACGCATGGCTACACCTTC
len: 15
d_gene: TRBD1
abundance: NA
v_gene: TRBV27
j_gene: TRBJ1-2

CDR3aa: CASNDRRQGGEAFF
CDR3nt: TGTGCCAGTAACGACCGACGACAGGGCGGTGAAGCTTTCTTT
len: 14
d_gene: TRBD1
abundance: few
v_gene: TRBV19
j_gene: TRBJ1-1

CDR3aa: CASSPSGSGSNEQYF
CDR3nt: TGTGCCAGCAGCCCCTCGGGGAGCGGGAGTAACGAGCAGTACTTC
len: 15
d_gene: TRBD2
abundance: NA
v_gene: TRBV9
j_gene: TRBJ2-7

CDR3aa: CASSQSPPEAGDYEQYF
CDR3nt: TGCGCCAGCAGCCAATCCCCGCCCGAAGCGGGAGACTACGAGCAGTACTTC
len: 17
d_gene: TRBD2
abundance: NA
v_gene: TRBV4-1
j_gene: TRBJ2-7

CDR3aa: CASTQWGDRAFLEAFF
CDR3nt: TGTGCCAGCACCCAGTGGGGGGACAGGGCCTTCCTTGAAGCTTTCTTT
len: 16
d_gene: TRBD1
abundance: NA
v_gene: TRBV9
j_gene: TRBJ1-1

CDR3aa: CASSPQSGIYEKLFF
CDR3nt: TGTGCCAGCTCACCACAATCCGGGATTTATGAAAAACTGTTTTTT
len: 15
d_gene: NA
abundance: NA
v_gene: TRBV18
j_gene: TRBJ1-4

CDR3aa: CASRRLAGRNNEQFF
CDR3nt: TGTGCCAGCAGGAGACTAGCGGGAAGGAACAATGAGCAGTTCTTC
len: 15
d_gene: TRBD2
abundance: few
v_gene: TRBV28
j_gene: TRBJ2-1

CDR3aa: CASSLAAGTGANEQFF
CDR3nt: TGTGCCAGCAGCTTAGCTGCGGGGACAGGGGCCAATGAGCAGTTCTTC
len: 16
d_gene: TRBD1
abundance: NA
v_gene: TRBV7-9
j_gene: TRBJ2-1